This T cell receptor beta chain was sequenced during a study of blood T cell repertoires in COVID-19 (dated by TCRdb to about 2020). Broadly, across the study: Samples from collaborators originated in the United States, Italy and Spain and spanned both the acute and convalescent phases of COVID-19. The prospective study material was composed of cDNA or gDNA derived from T cells, B-cell-depleted T cells, or PBMCs. Subjects who had been exposed to COVID-19, were actively infected with it, or had recovered from it provided the deeply sampled blood TCRbeta repertoires that made up the dataset. The repertoires were made available in a free public database intended to serve as a resource for research on the immune response to SARS-CoV-2. Samples came from the ongoing ImmuneRACE study (first 160 participants) plus 1,254 subjects from 6 global collaborators. Nearly every sample came with metadata listing a de-identified subject ID, COVID-19 status, age in years and sex. Where available, HLA class I and class II types were taken from metadata supplied by the sample provider and were not determined by assay-based typing.

Turning to this clone: Its antigen is unknown. No base qualities exist here, and no much larger clone lies one base off it.

At one collaborating source in Seattle, patients were enrolled during active infection and were followed longitudinally through the course of disease. Collaborating institutions collected whole blood in K2EDTA tubes following their own protocols. For TCRbeta analysis, collaborators shipped samples as frozen whole blood, isolated PBMCs, or DNA extracted from either of those sample types. General conclusions and limits of the study: Clinical and demographic metadata were provided uncurated, with the amount varying by source and participant.

TCRbeta CDR3 regions were amplified from genomic DNA by means of the immunoSEQ Assay, a bias-controlled multiplex PCR. Turning to the authors' computational methods: The number of nucleated cells in each sample was estimated from the amplification of reference gene primers within the assay. To quantify the absolute abundance of each unique TCRbeta CDR3 rearrangement, sequence reads were collapsed and filtered. For each sample, productive Simpson clonality was calculated as the square root of Simpson's diversity index across productive rearrangements. Here the immuneACCESS table is served through TCRdb, limited to in-frame sequences with V and J called. Missing clones are a known gap in these copies; in checked studies unresolved V genes cover under half, and the rest lacks a known reason. The V and J calls and clone size were taken over from that table, and D and trimming were inferred from the DNA. This sample lists about 200,000 clones; 85% were detected once. Jointly, the top ten make up more than 2% of the sample.

The CDR1 and CDR2 encoded by the germline V gene (reference sequence) are MNHEY and SMNVEV. From the cysteine up to the phenylalanine, the CDR3 has a length of 12 residues. The kept DNA is CDR3 alone, 36 bases in frame from the first base. The V and J ends are trimmed by 8 bases and 5 bases, leaving 10 bases between them. In this chain, TRBV27 is recombined with TRBJ1-5, with TRBD1 tentatively as D gene (5 bases match). This TCR derives from a woman in her 70s with COVID-19, enrolled during active disease. Material for sequencing was peripheral blood. The bases read TGTGCCAGCCACGACAGAGATCAGCCCCAGCATTTT. Translated, this gives CASHDRDQPQHF.